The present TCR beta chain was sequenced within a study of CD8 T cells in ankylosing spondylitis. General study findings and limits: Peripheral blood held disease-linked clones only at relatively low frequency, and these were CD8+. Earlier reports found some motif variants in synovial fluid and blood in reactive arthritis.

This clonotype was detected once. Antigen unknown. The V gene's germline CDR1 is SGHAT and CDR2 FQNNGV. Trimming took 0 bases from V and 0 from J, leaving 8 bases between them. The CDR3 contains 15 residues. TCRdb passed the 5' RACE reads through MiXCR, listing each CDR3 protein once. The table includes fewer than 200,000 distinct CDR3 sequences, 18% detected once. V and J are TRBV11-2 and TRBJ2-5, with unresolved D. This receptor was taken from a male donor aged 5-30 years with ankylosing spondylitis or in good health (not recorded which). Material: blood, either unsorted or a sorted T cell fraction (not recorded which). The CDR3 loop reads CASSLDLGDQETQYF. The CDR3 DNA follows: TGTGCCAGCAGCTTAGATTTGGGCGACCAAGAGACCCAGTACTTC.